These 9 T cell receptor beta chains were all obtained from the same sample, sequenced in a study of control samples from healthy donors and cancer patients. Data came from immunoSEQ multiplex PCR; TCRdb stores just in-frame clones and leaves some out. The sample carries roughly 120,000 clones, around 90% recorded once. Specimen: blood. The receptors originated from a woman in her 70s in good health.

The chain is built from TRBV13 and TRBJ2-2; TRBD1 matches at 11 bases. The V segment lost 5 bases and the J segment 6 bases; nucleotides outside the gene matches: 17. The CDR3 length is 19 residues. In germline, CDR1 is PRHDT, CDR2 FYEKMQ (reference sequence). The DNA of the CDR3 is TGTGCCAGCAGCCTGCTCTACCGGACAGGGGGCTTCGGGGCCGGGGAGCTGTTTTTT. Amino acid sequence: CASSLLYRTGGFGAGELFF.

The gene calls are TRBV19 and TRBJ2-1, with 10 bases fitting TRBD1. CDR1 LNHDA and CDR2 SQIVND come from the germline V gene (reference sequence). After removal of 5 bases from V and 5 bases from J, the junction contained 12 bases not matched to a gene. The length of the CDR3 is 17 residues. The chain's CDR3 is CASSGWDRGIPDNEQFF. CDR3 in DNA: TGTGCCAGTAGTGGGTGGGACAGGGGTATTCCCGACAATGAGCAGTTCTTC.

V gene TRBV24-1 combines with J gene TRBJ1-4, with D perhaps matching TRBD1 (6 bases). Per the germline V gene, CDR1 is KGHDR and CDR2 is SFDVKD. CDR3 size: 14 residues. V was clipped by 7 bases and J by 3 bases, with 11 bases between them. CDR3 residues: CATSQGSSNEKLFF. DNA for the CDR3: TGTGCCACCAGCCAGGGGTCGTCTAATGAAAAACTGTTTTTT.

The chain combines TRBV3-1 (or the pseudogene TRBV3-2) with TRBJ1-4; D perhaps matches TRBD1 (6 bases). Between the trimmed V and J ends, which lost 1 base and 9 bases, there was a span of 21 bases. CDR3 size: 17 residues. The germline gives CDR1 LGHDT, CDR2 YNNKEL (reference sequence). CDR3 sequence reads: CASSQGGGPARAQKLFF. CDR3 bases: TGTGCCAGCAGCCAAGGAGGGGGACCCGCCCGGGCACAAAAACTGTTTTTT.

The genes are TRBV4-1 and TRBJ1-2, with D unclear. There are 13 residues in the CDR3. Trimming cost V 2 bases and J 4 bases, with 8 bases left between them. Germline V gives CDR1 MGHRA, CDR2 YSYEKL. CDR3 protein: CASSQQAAYGYTF. As DNA, the CDR3 is TGCGCCAGCAGCCAACAGGCAGCCTATGGCTACACCTTC.

This sequence joins TRBV7-6 and TRBJ2-7; D is undetermined. Germline lookup yields CDR1 SGHVS and CDR2 FNYEAQ. The CDR3 is 11 residues long. Trimming shortened V by 5 bases and J by 6 bases, and 8 bases separated the two germline ends. Written as DNA, the CDR3 is TGTGCCAGCAGCCTAGGTCCCGAGCAGTACTTC. Its translation: CASSLGPEQYF.

The gene calls are TRBV7-9 and TRBJ2-5; 8 nucleotides agree with TRBD1. The V and J ends lost 4 bases and 4 bases, in that order; junction bases with no gene match: 2. The CDR3 sequence is 13 residues long. In germline, CDR1 is SEHNR, CDR2 FQNEAQ (reference sequence). The CDR3 bases are TGTGCCAGCAGCTCAGGGGGCTCAGAGACCCAGTACTTC. Protein: CASSSGGSETQYF.

This clone appeared a few times. The V gene is TRBV10-3, the J gene TRBJ1-2, with D perhaps TRBD1 (6 bases). Deletions cut 3 bases from V and 2 bases from J, with 13 bases between. The germline V gene has CDR1 ENHRY and CDR2 SYGVKD. The CDR3 runs to 15 residues. The CDR3 sequence is CAISDQDSFNYGYTF. The DNA for the CDR3 is TGTGCCATCAGTGATCAGGACAGTTTCAACTATGGCTACACCTTC.

This rearrangement joins TRBV2 to TRBJ1-2; 10 nucleotides agree with TRBD1. CDR3 length: 16 residues. V dropped 6 bases and J dropped 2; count of bases not matched to a gene: 9. Germline CDR1 is SNHLY and CDR2 is FYNNEI. The CDR3 spells CASSLMGQGKNYGYTF. DNA of the CDR3: TGTGCCAGCAGCCTAATGGGACAGGGGAAAAACTATGGCTACACCTTC.